The clone carrying this T cell receptor beta chain came up a few times. Antigen specificity is unknown. Trimming stripped 10 bases from V and 8 bases from J, with 15 bases between. This CDR3 spans 11 amino acids. The germline V gene encodes CDR1 SGHTS and CDR2 YDEGEE. These data originate in a study of T cell repertoires in cytomegalovirus infection. Overall study context: Recently identified HLA-C-restricted and well-studied HLA-B-restricted CMV epitopes were used. Overall study results and limits: Carriers of CMV plus the relevant HLA were identified by cumulative public TCR beta family frequency. Dominating the ex vivo response were TCR beta clonotypes that were CMV-specific and HLA-C-restricted.

TCRdb called the reads again in MiXCR, with one record for every CDR3 protein. This table has 700,000 to 850,000 distinct CDR3 sequences, 32% appearing once. J is TRBJ1-2 and V is TRBV5-8, with D possibly TRBD1 on 5 matching bases. The sequencing used cultured CD8+ T cells from PBMCs, collected from culture after CMV antigen stimulation. The clonotype originates from a human donor in good health (CMV status not recorded). Some clones in this sample may be carry-over from other donors' samples. CDR3 region: CAYGGREGYTF. The CDR3 DNA follows: TGTGCCTACGGGGGTCGAGAGGGCTACACCTTC.